This T cell receptor beta chain was found in a study of identical twins. Study-wide findings and caveats: Out-of-frame TCR alpha sharing observed in monozygotic twins exceeded model estimates. Findings depended on cross-sectional statistics rather than tracking the same donors. Possibly, invariant MAIT and iNKT cells partly confounded zero-insertion analyses.

TCRdb passed the 5' RACE reads through MiXCR, listing each CDR3 protein once. The profile shows more than 400,000 distinct CDR3 sequences, roughly 15% of them singletons. Healthy Caucasians provided all donations. The V gene's germline CDR1 is SGHKS and CDR2 YYEKEE (reference sequence). The ends were cut back, 4 bases at V and 1 base at J, with 11 bases in the middle. The CDR3 runs to 14 residues. A word on this clonotype: Its antigen is undetermined.

The same data also contributed to another study, on yellow fever vaccine responses in identical twins.

Material: CD4+ T cells sorted from blood. This chain connects TRBV5-5 to TRBJ1-2, with unresolved D. This TCR was recovered from a woman younger than 30 in good health. CDR3 loop: CASSRLGVNYGYTF. For the CDR3, the DNA is TGTGCCAGCAGCCGGCTTGGGGTTAACTATGGCTACACCTTC.